This note documents a single T cell receptor (beta chain) sequence. Method: immunoSEQ multiplex PCR; TCRdb's copy keeps in-frame clones and lacks some. The data hold around 300,000 clones, with roughly four fifths observed a single time. Trimming cost V 2 bases and J 8 bases, with 9 bases left between them. There are 11 residues in the CDR3. Per germline, CDR1 DFQATT and CDR2 SNEGSKA (reference sequence). This entry belongs to a study of blood T cell repertoires in COVID-19. The TCR comes from a woman aged 50 to 60 who had recovered from COVID-19. The sample taken for sequencing was peripheral blood. This chain connects TRBV20-1 to TRBJ1-1, with D uncertain. CDR3 sequence: CSARLTPEAFF. The CDR3 bases are TGCAGTGCTAGACTCACTCCCGAAGCTTTCTTT.